The clone carrying this T cell receptor beta chain came up a few times. The target antigen is unknown. V gave up 3 bases and J gave up 3 bases, with 12 bases separating them. CDR1 MDHEN and CDR2 SYDVKM come from the germline V gene. The CDR3 consists of 14 residues. This entry comes from a study of cytomegalovirus exposure and HLA in healthy donors. Findings and caveats of the study: Fewer N-insertions (relative to the 666-donor mean) were reportedly seen in an Asian-associated ancestry cluster in a later analysis. The dataset shows that most TCR sequences were rare, while some public TCRs occurred in many donors. Among CMV-associated TCR beta chains, most appeared HLA-restricted in a later analysis. Association of a missense DCLRE1C variant with TCR beta V- and J-gene trimming was reported in a later analysis.

The PCR ran on 60 Vbeta and 13 Jbeta primers. Clones were read by immunoSEQ multiplex PCR, and TCRdb kept only the in-frame ones, dropping some. Of approximately 150,000 clones listed, about 85% were seen once; the top ten hold roughly 2.5%. This chain uses TRBV28 with TRBJ2-7; maybe TRBD1 (6 bases). The clonotype was recovered from a boy younger than 10 in good health and CMV-seronegative. The sequencing sample was made of PBMCs. CDR3 sequence (DNA): TGTGCCAGCAGTTTTAGTGGGGGCCGCTACGAGCAGTACTTC. Residues: CASSFSGGRYEQYF.